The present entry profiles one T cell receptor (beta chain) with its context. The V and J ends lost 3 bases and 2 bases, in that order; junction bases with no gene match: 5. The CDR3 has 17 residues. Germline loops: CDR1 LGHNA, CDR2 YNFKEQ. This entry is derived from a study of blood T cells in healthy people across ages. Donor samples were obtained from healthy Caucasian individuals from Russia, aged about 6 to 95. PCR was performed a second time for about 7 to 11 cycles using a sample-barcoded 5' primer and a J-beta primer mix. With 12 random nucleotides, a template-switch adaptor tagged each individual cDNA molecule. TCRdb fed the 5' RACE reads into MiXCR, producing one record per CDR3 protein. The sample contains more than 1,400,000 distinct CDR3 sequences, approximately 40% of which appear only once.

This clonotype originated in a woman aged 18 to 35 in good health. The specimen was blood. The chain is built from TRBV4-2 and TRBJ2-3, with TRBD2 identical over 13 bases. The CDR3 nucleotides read TGTGCCAGCAGCCATAAACTAGCGGGGGGGGACACAGATACGCAGTATTTT. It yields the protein CASSHKLAGGDTDTQYF.